This T cell receptor (beta chain) is drawn from a study of CXCR3-negative and CXCR3-positive naive CD8 T cells. General study points: Relative to CXCR3-negative naive cells, CXCR3-positive naive cells had more hydrophobic TRB CDR3s.

With regard to this clonotype: As yet, its antigen is unknown.

5' RACE that incorporated UMI labels was used to prepare the TRB cDNA libraries. Reprocessing the 5' RACE reads, TCRdb reports a single entry for every CDR3 protein and omits DNA. This sample's table has 150,000 to 170,000 distinct CDR3 sequences. The CDR3 runs 15 residues. CDR1 and CDR2 (germline): MDHEN, SYDVKM. The specimen sequenced was naive CXCR3+ CD8+ T cells from blood. Subset in this sample: CD45RO-CCR7+CD27+CD95- naive CD8+ T cells expressing CXCR3 (TNR3+). This sequence originates from a human donor in good health. Some clones in this sample may be carry-over from other donors' samples. The rearrangement joins TRBV28 to TRBJ2-7; TCRdb indicates TRBD1, and absent DNA this call remains unverified. CDR3 residues: CASSWTGSLFDEQYF. The complete variable domain, with remaining parts taken from reference TRBV28 and TRBJ2-7, reads DVKVTQSSRYLVKRTGEKVFLECVQDMDHENMFWYRQDPGLGLRLIYFSYDVKMKEKGDIPEGYSVSREKKERFSLILESASTNQTSMYLCASSWTGSLFDEQYFGPGTRLTVT.